The table lists the clone carrying this T cell receptor beta chain with a count of one. The data originate from a study of OX40 agonist ivuxolimab in advanced cancers. Study in general: Ivuxolimab, an antibody that agonizes OX40 (CD134), was administered to the patients. At 75% to 90% male, the cohort had a mean age of about 55 years, ranging from roughly 20 to 80.

Autoimmune disease history or systemic immunosuppression led to patient exclusion. The table came from immunoSEQ multiplex PCR; TCRdb's copy has only in-frame clones and leaves some out. The sample has tens of thousands of clones; about 88% are singletons. The germline V gene encodes CDR1 SGHTA and CDR2 FQGNSA. The CDR3 consists of 14 residues. Trimming removed 1 base from V and 6 bases from J, with 13 bases in between. The rearrangement joins TRBV7-2 to TRBJ2-7; a possible D gene is TRBD2 (6 bases). The sequence derives from an adult with an advanced solid tumor such as melanoma, head and neck, liver or kidney cancer. This specimen consisted of CD4+ or CD8+ T cells sorted from blood, obtained in a trial of the OX40 agonist ivuxolimab. The CDR3 region is CASSLGREFVEQYF. The DNA for the CDR3 is TGTGCCAGCAGCTTAGGACGGGAGTTCGTCGAGCAGTACTTC.